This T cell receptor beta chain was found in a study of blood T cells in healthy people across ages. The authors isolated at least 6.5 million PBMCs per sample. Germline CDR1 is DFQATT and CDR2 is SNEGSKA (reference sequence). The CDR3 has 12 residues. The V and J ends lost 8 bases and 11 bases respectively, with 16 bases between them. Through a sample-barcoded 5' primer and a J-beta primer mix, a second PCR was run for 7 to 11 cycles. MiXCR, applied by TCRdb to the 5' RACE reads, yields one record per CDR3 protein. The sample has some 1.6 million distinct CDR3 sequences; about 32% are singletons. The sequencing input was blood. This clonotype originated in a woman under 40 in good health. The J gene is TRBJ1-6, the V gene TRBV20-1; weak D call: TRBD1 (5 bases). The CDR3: CSKVDRRTPLHF. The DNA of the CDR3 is TGCAGTAAAGTAGACAGAAGGACACCCCTCCACTTT.